The source of this T cell receptor beta chain is a study of blood T cell repertoires in COVID-19. For the study at large: Acute-phase and convalescent COVID-19 samples originated in the United States, Italy and Spain. Sources were T cells, B-cell-depleted T cells, or PBMCs; the material itself was cDNA or gDNA.

This CDR3 is 14 amino acids long. Trimming took 0 bases from V and 11 from J, leaving 16 bases between them. The germline V gene has CDR1 MRHNA and CDR2 SNTAGT. Authors' methods: Reference gene primer amplification yielded estimated nucleated cell counts. Some clones are missing from TCRdb's copy, which holds only in-frame ones; the method was immunoSEQ multiplex PCR. The D gene and trimming were derived from the DNA, and the V and J assignments and clone size from that table. The data show about 110,000 clones, with 55% to 75% seen just once and 0.75% to 0.9% held by the top ten. The sequence came from a human donor with acute or convalescent COVID-19. The donor label of this sample is uncertain. This chain links TRBV6-4 with TRBJ1-1; weak D call: TRBD1 (5 bases). The sequencing sample was made of peripheral blood. The CDR3 coding sequence is TGTGCCAGCAGTGACTCGCGGGGGAACGGGGAGGCTTTCTTT. It codes for CASSDSRGNGEAFF.